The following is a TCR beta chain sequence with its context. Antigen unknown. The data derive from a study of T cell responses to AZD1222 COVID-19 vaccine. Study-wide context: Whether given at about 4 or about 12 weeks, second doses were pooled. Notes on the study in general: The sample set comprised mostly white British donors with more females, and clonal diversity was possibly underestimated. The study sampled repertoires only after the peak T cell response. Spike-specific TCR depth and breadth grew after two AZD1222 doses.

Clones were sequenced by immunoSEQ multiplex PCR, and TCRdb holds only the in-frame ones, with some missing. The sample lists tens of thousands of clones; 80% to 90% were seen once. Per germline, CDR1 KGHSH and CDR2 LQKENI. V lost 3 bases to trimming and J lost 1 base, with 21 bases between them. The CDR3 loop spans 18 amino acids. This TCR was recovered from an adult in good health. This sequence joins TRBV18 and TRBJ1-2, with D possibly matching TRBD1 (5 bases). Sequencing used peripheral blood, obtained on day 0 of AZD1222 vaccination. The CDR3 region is CASSPNSSPGRSNYGYTF. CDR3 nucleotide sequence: TGTGCCAGCTCACCTAACTCATCTCCGGGACGGAGTAACTATGGCTACACCTTC. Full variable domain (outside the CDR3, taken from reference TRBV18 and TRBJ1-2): NAGVMQNPRHLVRRRGQEARLRCSPMKGHSHVYWYRQLPEEGLKFMVYLQKENIIDESGMPKERFSAEFPKEGPSILRIQQVVRGDSAAYFCASSPNSSPGRSNYGYTFGSGTRLTVV.